A single sample is the source of the 8 T cell receptor beta chains below, sequenced in a study of shared clonotypes between healthy human individuals. CD8 cells regarded as naive lacked CD45RO, were positively chosen for CCR7, and omitted terminally differentiated effector memory CD45RA+ cells. Measured with immunoSEQ multiplex PCR; TCRdb has only the in-frame clones, and not every one. Seen here are 600,000 or so clones, more than 95% observed once, and the top ten hold 0.25% to 0.35%. Sequencing was carried out using naive CD8+ T cells sorted from blood. These receptors were taken from a man in his thirties or forties in good health.

J is TRBJ2-7 and V is TRBV5-1, with 7 bases lining up with TRBD1. The CDR3 length is 14 residues. V was pared by 4 bases and J by 2 bases, with 6 bases of the junction left unmatched. CDR1 and CDR2 (germline): SGHRS, YFSETQ. The CDR3 coding sequence is TGCGCCAGCAGCAGGGGACAGAGCCCCTACGAGCAGTACTTC. Encoded protein: CASSRGQSPYEQYF.

The J gene is TRBJ2-2, the V gene TRBV7-3; TRBD2 matches 8 bases. Germline CDR1 reads SGHTA; CDR2 reads FQGTGA. This CDR3 has 19 residues. V was clipped by 2 bases and J by 2 bases; unmatched bases: 13. The CDR3 reads CASSLFLAGSGLNTGELFF. The DNA for the CDR3 is TGTGCCAGCAGCTTATTTTTAGCGGGATCGGGGCTAAACACCGGGGAGCTGTTTTTT.

On this clone itself: The sample holds other DNA sequences that translate to the same CDR3. The V call is TRBV7-6, the J call TRBJ2-7; D possibly corresponds to TRBD2 (5 bases). CDR3 length: 14 residues. Germline V gives CDR1 SGHVS, CDR2 FNYEAQ. The V end was cut by 1 base, the J end by 2 bases, with 9 bases between. The CDR3 nucleotides read TGTGCCAGCAGCTTAGGTGGGGAGACCTACGAGCAGTACTTC. Translating it yields CASSLGGETYEQYF.

The chain joins TRBV27 to TRBJ2-3; D might be TRBD2 (5 bases). Germline V gene sequence: CDR1 MNHEY, CDR2 SMNVEV (reference sequence). The CDR3 has 13 residues. V was shortened by 8 bases and J by 4 bases, with 13 bases between the two germline ends. CDR3 loop: CASAPSSADTQYF. The CDR3 DNA reads TGTGCCAGCGCCCCTAGCTCGGCAGATACGCAGTATTTT.

This chain joins TRBV6-5 and TRBJ2-7, with 8 positions matching TRBD1. J lost 2 bases, V lost 6 bases, and 6 bases had no gene match. Germline V gives CDR1 MNHEY, CDR2 SVGAGI. The CDR3 covers 14 residues. The CDR3: CASRTGTGPYEQYF. The CDR3 bases are TGTGCCAGCAGAACCGGGACAGGCCCCTACGAGCAGTACTTC.

The genes are TRBV27 and TRBJ2-7; the match to TRBD2 covers 8 bases. CDR1 and CDR2 from the germline V gene are MNHEY and SMNVEV (reference sequence). The CDR3 extends over 13 amino acids. V was clipped by 7 bases and J by 1 base; unmatched bases: 3. The CDR3 here is CASKLAGSYEQYF. CDR3 nucleotide sequence: TGTGCCAGCAAATTAGCGGGATCCTACGAGCAGTACTTC.

This chain links TRBV6-5 with TRBJ1-5; 8 bases align to TRBD1. The germline CDR1 and CDR2 sequences are MNHEY and SVGAGI. The CDR3 has 15 amino acids. V dropped 5 bases and J dropped 3; count of bases not matched to a gene: 6. The CDR3 protein is CASSPGQVLNQPQHF. CDR3 DNA: TGTGCCAGCAGTCCGGGACAGGTGCTCAATCAGCCCCAGCATTTT.

The chain carries TRBV7-9 and TRBJ2-1; 9 nucleotides match TRBD1. The CDR3 loop spans 18 amino acids. Germline values: CDR1 SEHNR, CDR2 FQNEAQ (reference sequence). Losses at the gene ends were 5 bases for V and 4 bases for J; bases not matched to a gene: 15. CDR3 sequence (DNA): TGTGCCAGCAGCGCACAGGATATTGTACAGGGGGCATACAATGAGCAGTTCTTC. This translates into CASSAQDIVQGAYNEQFF.